The 4 T cell receptor gamma chains given below trace back to one sample, sequenced in a study of gamma-delta chains in newborns, infants, children (dated by TCRdb to the late 2010s). The reads were generated on an Illumina MiSeq. TCRdb reanalyzed the public reads with the CATT caller, and identical DNA sequences were merged afterwards. The sample includes more than 2,000 gamma-chain clones, with 25% to 30% observed a single time. 40% to 45% of the sample goes to the ten largest clones. The specimen sequenced was blood. The receptors come from a child who was a newborn, infant or young child, either healthy, febrile or measles-vaccinated (not recorded which).

There are a few counts of this clone. The rearrangement links TRGV9 to TRGJP. Per the germline V gene, CDR1 is GITISATS and CDR2 is ISYDGTV (reference sequence). The CDR3 covers 16 residues. The J segment lost 5 bases and the V segment lost 5 bases, leaving 6 bases of the junction unmatched. CDR3: CALWVVKELGKKIKVF. DNA of the CDR3: TGTGCCTTGTGGGTCGTGAAAGAGTTGGGCAAAAAAATCAAGGTATTT.

The chain joins TRGV9 to TRGJ1 or TRGJ2. The CDR3 contains 16 residues. Unmatched junction bases numbered 10, after V lost 0 bases and J lost 2 bases. The germline CDR1 and CDR2 sequences are GITISATS and ISYDGTV (reference sequence). CDR3 nucleotides: TGTGCCTTGTGGGAGGTGCAGTCTTATTATTATTATAAGAAACTCTTT. This encodes CALWEVQSYYYYKKLF.

This clone was counted between two and nine times. This chain links TRGV9 with TRGJ1 or TRGJ2. CDR3 length equals 15 residues. CDR1 and CDR2 (germline): GITISATS, ISYDGTV (reference sequence). V shed 2 bases and J 3 bases; nucleotides not matched to a gene: 10. The CDR3 loop is CALWEAPARYYKKLF. The CDR3 coding sequence is TGTGCCTTGTGGGAGGCCCCCGCCCGTTATTATAAGAAACTCTTT.

The genes are TRGV9 and TRGJP1. J gave up 1 base and V 3 bases, and 5 bases lay outside the gene matches. The germline V gene has CDR1 GITISATS and CDR2 ISYDGTV (reference sequence). The CDR3 consists of 15 residues. The CDR3 sequence: CALWEKGTTGWFKIF. The CDR3 DNA follows: TGTGCCTTGTGGGAGAAGGGTACCACTGGTTGGTTCAAGATATTT.